The 29 T cell receptor beta chains below come from one sample, sequenced in a study of control samples from healthy donors and cancer patients. Clones were sequenced by immunoSEQ multiplex PCR, and TCRdb holds only the in-frame ones, with some missing. The sample contains about 130,000 clones, about nine tenths of which appear only once. Material: blood. These receptors originate from a man aged 40-49 years in good health.

The genes are TRBV28 and TRBJ2-7; no clear D. The CDR3 totals 12 residues. From germline, CDR1 is MDHEN and CDR2 SYDVKM. Trimming removed 7 bases at V and 5 bases at J, with 12 bases between. Here the CDR3 reads CASTPDRDEQYF. In DNA, the CDR3 is TGTGCCAGCACCCCCGACCGAGACGAGCAGTACTTC.

This clone was seen once. This chain links TRBV18 with TRBJ1-5, with D maybe TRBD1 (6 bases). CDR1 KGHSH and CDR2 LQKENI come from the germline V gene. Between the trimmed V and J ends, which lost 5 bases and 4 bases, there was a span of 9 bases. The CDR3 is 13 amino acids. The CDR3 sequence: CASSGQGNQPQHF. The CDR3 DNA sequence: TGTGCCAGCTCAGGTCAGGGGAATCAGCCCCAGCATTTT.

The chain carries TRBV15 and TRBJ2-2, with 7 bases aligning to TRBD1. Germline lookup yields CDR1 LNHNV and CDR2 YYDKDF (reference sequence). The CDR3 consists of 14 residues. V dropped 3 bases and J dropped 5; count of bases not matched to a gene: 3. CDR3 residues: CATSRVRGTGELFF. Written as DNA, the CDR3 is TGTGCCACCAGCAGGGTCAGGGGGACCGGGGAGCTGTTTTTT.

V gene TRBV6-2 or TRBV6-3 combines with J gene TRBJ2-3; TRBD2 agrees at 10 bases. Germline V gene sequence: CDR1 MNHEY, CDR2 SVGEGT. The CDR3 extends over 16 amino acids. V was pared by 6 bases and J by 0 bases, with 6 bases of the junction left unmatched. The CDR3 spells CASRPSGGPSTDTQYF. The CDR3 DNA sequence: TGTGCCAGCAGGCCTAGCGGGGGCCCTAGCACAGATACGCAGTATTTT.

The V call is TRBV7-6, the J call TRBJ1-6, with 9 bases identical to TRBD1. The length of the CDR3 is 16 residues. V was pared by 1 base and J by 3 bases, with 1 base of the junction left unmatched. CDR1 and CDR2 from the germline V gene are SGHVS and FNYEAQ. In DNA form, the CDR3 reads TGTGCCAGCAGCTTAGGACAGGGGGGCTATAATTCACCCCTCCACTTT. It specifies CASSLGQGGYNSPLHF.

V usage is TRBV5-1 and J usage is TRBJ2-1; 11 bases map to TRBD2. The CDR3 consists of 15 residues. Unmatched junction bases numbered 9, after V lost 4 bases and J lost 9 bases. Germline CDR1 reads SGHRS; CDR2 reads YFSETQ. CDR3 nucleotides: TGCGCCAGCAGCCTATCTAGCGGGGGGAATCGTGAGCAGTTCTTC. Its translation: CASSLSSGGNREQFF.

This chain links TRBV6-5 with TRBJ1-1, with D perhaps matching TRBD1 (6 bases). Trimming left V 10 bases short and J 2 bases short, with 17 bases between. The CDR3 length is 14 residues. The germline gives CDR1 MNHEY, CDR2 SVGAGI. CDR3 in amino acids: CATNPRGGNTEAFF. The CDR3 region has the DNA TGTGCCACCAATCCAAGGGGGGGTAACACTGAAGCTTTCTTT.

CDR3 loop: CASSTGLQETQYF. The CDR3 DNA reads as TGTGCCAGCAGTACAGGGCTTCAAGAGACCCAGTACTTC. The genes are TRBV6-5 and TRBJ2-5, with D possibly being TRBD1 (6 bases). V lost 5 bases and J 2 bases, leaving 9 bases between the germline ends. From germline, CDR1 is MNHEY and CDR2 SVGAGI. CDR3 length equals 13 residues.

The chain uses TRBV9 and TRBJ2-2, with 10 bases that match TRBD1. J gave up 7 bases and V 3 bases, and 6 bases lay outside the gene matches. CDR3 length: 15 residues. Germline CDR1 is SGDLS and CDR2 is YYNGEE. Here the CDR3 reads CASSATGTGVGELFF. CDR3 coding DNA: TGTGCCAGCAGCGCAACCGGGACAGGGGTCGGGGAGCTGTTTTTT.

The rearrangement links TRBV18 to TRBJ1-2; 10 bases line up with TRBD1. The V gene end was trimmed by 6 bases and the J gene end by 6 bases; junction bases not matched to a gene: 7. The CDR3 totals 14 residues. Per the germline V gene, CDR1 is KGHSH and CDR2 is LQKENI. CDR3 nucleotide sequence: TGTGCCAGCTCCCGGGACAGGGGAAAGGATGGCTACACCTTC. Residues: CASSRDRGKDGYTF.

The chain links TRBV7-3 to TRBJ2-5; D is tentatively TRBD1 or TRBD2 (5 bases each). V lost 5 bases and J 2 bases, leaving 9 bases between the germline ends. The CDR3 loop spans 13 amino acids. The germline V gene has CDR1 SGHTA and CDR2 FQGTGA. The DNA of the CDR3 is TGTGCCAGCAGCCCCGGGGCGCAAGAGACCCAGTACTTC. Its translation is CASSPGAQETQYF.

J is TRBJ1-6 and V is TRBV27, with a weak D call TRBD1 (6 bases). This CDR3 comprises 17 residues. Germline lookup yields CDR1 MNHEY and CDR2 SMNVEV (reference sequence). The V gene lost 5 bases and the J gene lost 5 bases, with 19 bases spanning the gap. CDR3 in DNA: TGTGCCAGCAGTCGGACAGATCCTAGGAAAGATAATTCACCCCTCCACTTT. Protein: CASSRTDPRKDNSPLHF.

This chain connects TRBV10-3 to TRBJ1-2; TRBD1 matches at 12 bases. J gave up 8 bases and V 6 bases, and 13 bases lay outside the gene matches. The CDR3 contains 16 residues. The germline CDR1 and CDR2 sequences are ENHRY and SYGVKD. The CDR3 sequence is CAIRKGQGANQRGYTF. CDR3 DNA sequence: TGTGCCATCAGGAAGGGACAGGGGGCGAACCAGCGGGGCTACACCTTC.

V and J are TRBV3-1 (or the pseudogene TRBV3-2) and TRBJ2-3; the match to TRBD1 covers 9 bases. This CDR3 spans 15 amino acids. Germline V gene data show CDR1 as LGHDT and CDR2 as YNNKEL (reference sequence). J lost 5 bases, V lost 4 bases, and 7 bases had no gene match. The DNA for the CDR3 is TGTGCCAGCAGCCCGGGACAGGGAAGGGTAGATACGCAGTATTTT. Translation: CASSPGQGRVDTQYF.

V is TRBV27 and J is TRBJ1-6; D not resolved. This CDR3 comprises 13 residues. V lost 8 bases and J lost 10, with 15 bases in between. Germline CDR1 MNHEY, CDR2 SMNVEV (reference sequence). CDR3 region: CASSRGVISPLHF. The CDR3, as DNA: TGTGCCAGCTCGAGAGGCGTGATATCACCCCTCCACTTT.

V is TRBV11-3 and J is TRBJ2-3; TRBD2 is a possible D gene (6 bases). V lost 1 base and J lost 5, with 16 bases in between. The CDR3 totals 16 residues. Germline CDR1 SGHNT, CDR2 YENEEA. The CDR3 DNA follows: TGTGCCAGCAGCTTAGGTCCCGGCAGGGAGGAAGATACGCAGTATTTT. Amino acids: CASSLGPGREEDTQYF.

This sequence joins TRBV5-5 and TRBJ2-7, with 9 bases lining up with TRBD1. In germline, CDR1 is SGHKS, CDR2 YYEKEE (reference sequence). J gave up 4 bases and V 2 bases, and 7 bases lay outside the gene matches. This CDR3 has 15 amino acids. CDR3 sequence (DNA): TGTGCCAGCAGCTTTGCCGGGACAGGGCTTTACGAGCAGTACTTC. Translated: CASSFAGTGLYEQYF. Full variable domain (rest looked up from reference TRBV5-5 and TRBJ2-7): DAGVTQSPTHLIKTRGQQVTLRCSPISGHKSVSWYQQVLGQGPQFIFQYYEKEERGRGNFPDRFSARQFPNYSSELNVNALLLGDSALYLCASSFAGTGLYEQYFGPGTRLTVT.

This clone is a singleton in its sample. J is TRBJ2-7 and V is TRBV7-9; D gene ambiguous. V was clipped by 5 bases and J by 0 bases, with 11 bases between them. CDR1 is SEHNR, CDR2 FQNEAQ, per germline (reference sequence). There are 14 residues in the CDR3. The CDR3 nucleotides read TGTGCCAGCAGCCCCCCCTATAGCTCCTACGAGCAGTACTTC. Protein: CASSPPYSSYEQYF.

The chain combines TRBV28 with TRBJ2-7; a possible D gene is TRBD2 (6 bases). This CDR3 is built from 14 residues. Per germline, CDR1 MDHEN and CDR2 SYDVKM. The V gene lost 5 bases and the J gene lost 2 bases, with 13 bases spanning the gap. The CDR3 bases are TGTGCCAGCAGTCCGTCAGGAGGGACCTACGAGCAGTACTTC. Amino acids: CASSPSGGTYEQYF.

In DNA form, the CDR3 reads TGTGCCAGCAGCCCCGGGACAGGTAGCAATCAGCCCCAGCATTTT. Translation gives CASSPGTGSNQPQHF. The chain carries TRBV5-4 and TRBJ1-5, with 8 positions matching TRBD1. Germline values: CDR1 SGHNT, CDR2 YYREEE (reference sequence). Trimming cost V 4 bases and J 0 bases; bases outside gene matches: 3. This CDR3 has 15 residues.

The chain combines TRBV7-3 with TRBJ1-6; D is perhaps TRBD1 (6 bases). V shed 1 base and J shed 2 bases, with 15 bases lying between them. Per the germline V gene, CDR1 is SGHTA and CDR2 is FQGTGA. CDR3 length: 18 residues. The CDR3 DNA sequence: TGTGCCAGCAGCTTAATGTACAGGGTAGCGGCCTATAATTCACCCCTCCACTTT. It codes for CASSLMYRVAAYNSPLHF.

CDR3 coding DNA: TGTGCCCCCTTAGAGACCCAGTACTTC. Its protein product is CAPLETQYF. J is TRBJ2-5 and V is TRBV28; no reliable D call. V lost 11 bases and J lost 4, with 5 bases in between. The germline gives CDR1 MDHEN, CDR2 SYDVKM. This CDR3 has 9 residues.

This sequence joins TRBV25-1 and TRBJ1-4, with D possibly being TRBD1 (6 bases). In germline, CDR1 is MGHDK, CDR2 SYGVNS. The CDR3 runs to 14 residues. Between the trimmed V and J ends, which lost 2 bases and 7 bases, there was a span of 11 bases. CDR3 in DNA: TGTGCCAGCAGTGAAATCGGGGGCGGTGAAAAACTGTTTTTT. Amino acid sequence: CASSEIGGGEKLFF.

This clone was detected only once. The V call is TRBV2, the J call TRBJ1-1, with D possibly being TRBD1 (5 bases). CDR1 and CDR2 from the germline V gene are SNHLY and FYNNEI. V lost 3 bases and J lost 1, with 9 bases in between. The CDR3 covers 14 residues. CDR3 DNA sequence: TGTGCCAGCAGTGACAGGGTTGGGAACACTGAAGCTTTCTTT. Protein: CASSDRVGNTEAFF.

The chain has TRBV5-1 and TRBJ2-3, with TRBD2 matching over 10 bases. CDR1 is SGHRS and CDR2 is YFSETQ in the germline V gene. V shed 3 bases and J 4 bases; nucleotides not matched to a gene: 5. The CDR3 length is 15 residues. The CDR3 DNA follows: TGCGCCAGCAGCTCCAGCGGGGGGGGCGCAGATACGCAGTATTTT. It is translated as CASSSSGGGADTQYF.

The V gene is TRBV12-3 or TRBV12-4, the J gene TRBJ1-4; no clear D. CDR3 length: 13 amino acids. With 4 bases removed from V and 7 bases from J, the gap between germline ends came to 10 bases. The DNA of the CDR3 is TGTGCCAGCAGTTCCGGGATACGTGAAAAACTGTTTTTT. Protein: CASSSGIREKLFF.

V usage is TRBV19 and J usage is TRBJ2-7; 7 nucleotides match TRBD1. This CDR3 is 16 amino acids long. Per the germline V gene, CDR1 is LNHDA and CDR2 is SQIVND (reference sequence). J lost 3 bases, V lost 6 bases, and 14 bases had no gene match. The CDR3 spells CASRRRDSEPHYEQYF. The DNA of the CDR3 is TGTGCCAGTAGACGCCGGGACAGCGAACCCCACTACGAGCAGTACTTC.

The rearrangement joins TRBV18 to TRBJ2-1; D is undetermined. With 2 bases removed from V and 0 bases from J, the gap between germline ends came to 8 bases. The CDR3 is 15 residues long. The germline gives CDR1 KGHSH, CDR2 LQKENI. The CDR3 DNA follows: TGTGCCAGCTCACCATGGGGAAGCTCCTACAATGAGCAGTTCTTC. This sequence encodes CASSPWGSSYNEQFF.

The V and J genes are TRBV6-6 and TRBJ2-7; possible D gene TRBD1, 5 bases. Trimming removed 5 bases at V and 7 bases at J, with 12 bases between. Looked up from germline, CDR1 is MNHNY and CDR2 is SVGAGI (reference sequence). The length of the CDR3 is 12 residues. The DNA for the CDR3 is TGTGCCAGCAGTGATACAGGACGGGAGCAGTACTTC. Translated: CASSDTGREQYF.